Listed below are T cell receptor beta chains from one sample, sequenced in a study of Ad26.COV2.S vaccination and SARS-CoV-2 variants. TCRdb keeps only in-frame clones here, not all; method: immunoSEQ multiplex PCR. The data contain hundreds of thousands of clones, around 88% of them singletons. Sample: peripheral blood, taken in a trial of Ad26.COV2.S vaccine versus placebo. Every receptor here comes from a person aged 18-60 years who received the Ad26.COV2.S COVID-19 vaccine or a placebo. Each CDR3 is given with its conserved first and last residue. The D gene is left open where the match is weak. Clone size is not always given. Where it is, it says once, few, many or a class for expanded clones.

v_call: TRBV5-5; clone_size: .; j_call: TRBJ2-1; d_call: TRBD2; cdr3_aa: CASSLNGGYNEQFF; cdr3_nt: TGTGCCAGCAGCCTTAACGGGGGGTACAATGAGCAGTTCTTC
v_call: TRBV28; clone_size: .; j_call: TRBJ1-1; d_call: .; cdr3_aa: CASSLPRAGQDTEAFF; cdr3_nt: TGTGCCAGCAGCCTACCTCGGGCAGGGCAGGACACTGAAGCTTTCTTT
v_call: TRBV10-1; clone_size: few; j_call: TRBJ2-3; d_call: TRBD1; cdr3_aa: CASSEAGTGGTDTQYF; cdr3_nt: TGCGCCAGCAGTGAGGCCGGGACAGGGGGCACAGATACGCAGTATTTT
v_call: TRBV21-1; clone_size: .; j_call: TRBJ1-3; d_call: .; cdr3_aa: CASSTPRGYRNTIYF; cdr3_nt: TGTGCCAGCAGCACGCCCAGGGGCTATCGGAACACCATATATTTT
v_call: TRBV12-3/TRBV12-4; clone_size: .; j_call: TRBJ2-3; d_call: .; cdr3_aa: CASTVMGTDTQYF; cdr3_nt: TGTGCCAGCACCGTGATGGGGACAGATACGCAGTATTTT
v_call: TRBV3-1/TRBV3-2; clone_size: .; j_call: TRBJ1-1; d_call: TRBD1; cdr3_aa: CASSQSRDRQNTEAFF; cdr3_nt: TGTGCCAGCAGCCAATCGAGGGACAGACAGAACACTGAAGCTTTCTTT
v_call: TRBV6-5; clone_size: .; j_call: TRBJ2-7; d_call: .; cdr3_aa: CASSYGLSYEQYF; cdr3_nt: TGTGCCAGCAGTTACGGACTCTCCTACGAGCAGTACTTC
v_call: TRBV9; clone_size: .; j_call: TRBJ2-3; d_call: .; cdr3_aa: CASSVVGLGPGANTQYF; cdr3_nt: TGTGCCAGCAGCGTAGTTGGATTGGGACCCGGGGCCAATACGCAGTATTTT
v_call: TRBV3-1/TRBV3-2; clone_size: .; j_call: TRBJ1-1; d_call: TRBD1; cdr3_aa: CASSQEGRQGVSAFF; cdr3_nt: TGTGCCAGCAGCCAAGAGGGCCGACAGGGAGTCTCAGCTTTCTTT
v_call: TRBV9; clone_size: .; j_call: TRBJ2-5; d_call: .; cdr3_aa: CASSLREWVGETQYF; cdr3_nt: TGTGCCAGCAGCCTCCGGGAGTGGGTGGGAGAGACCCAGTACTTC
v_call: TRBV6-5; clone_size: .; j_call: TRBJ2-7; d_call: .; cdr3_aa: CATRTLYEQYF; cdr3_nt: TGTGCCACCCGGACCCTCTACGAGCAGTACTTC
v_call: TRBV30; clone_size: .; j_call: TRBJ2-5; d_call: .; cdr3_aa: CAWSGGAARGAQYF; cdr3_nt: TGTGCCTGGAGTGGGGGGGCGGCCCGGGGGGCCCAGTACTTC
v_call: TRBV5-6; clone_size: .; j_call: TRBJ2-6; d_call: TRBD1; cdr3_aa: CASRYRGAYGANVLTF; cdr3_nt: TGTGCCAGCAGGTACAGGGGGGCTTATGGGGCCAACGTCCTGACTTTC
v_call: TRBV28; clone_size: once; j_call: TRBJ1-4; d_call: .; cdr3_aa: CAITGGAPSEKLFF; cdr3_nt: TGTGCCATCACGGGGGGGGCGCCGTCTGAAAAACTGTTTTTT
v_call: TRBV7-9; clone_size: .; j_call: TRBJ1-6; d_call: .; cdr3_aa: CASSPWTDNSPLHF; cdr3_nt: TGTGCCAGCAGCCCCTGGACAGATAATTCACCCCTCCACTTT
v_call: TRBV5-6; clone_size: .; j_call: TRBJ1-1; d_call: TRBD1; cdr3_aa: CASSLGQGVVTEAFF; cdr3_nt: TGTGCCAGCAGCTTGGGACAGGGGGTTGTAACTGAAGCTTTCTTT
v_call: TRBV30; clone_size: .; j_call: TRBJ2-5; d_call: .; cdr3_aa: CAWNRGGGQETQYF; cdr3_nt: TGTGCCTGGAATCGGGGTGGGGGCCAAGAGACCCAGTACTTC
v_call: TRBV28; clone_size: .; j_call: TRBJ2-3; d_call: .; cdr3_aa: CASTLGPATDTQYF; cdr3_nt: TGTGCCAGCACCTTGGGGCCGGCCACAGATACGCAGTATTTT
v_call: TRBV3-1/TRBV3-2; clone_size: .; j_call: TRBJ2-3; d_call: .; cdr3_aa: CASSHRGADTQYF; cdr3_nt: TGTGCCAGCAGCCACCGAGGAGCAGATACGCAGTATTTT
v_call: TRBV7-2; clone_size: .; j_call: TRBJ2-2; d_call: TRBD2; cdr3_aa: CASSLGPSGRSGNTGELFF; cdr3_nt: TGTGCCAGCAGCTTAGGACCTAGCGGGAGGTCAGGGAACACCGGGGAGCTGTTTTTT
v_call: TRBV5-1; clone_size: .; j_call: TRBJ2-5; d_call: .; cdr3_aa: CASSQGLSQETQYF; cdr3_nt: TGCGCCAGCAGCCAAGGACTAAGCCAAGAGACCCAGTACTTC
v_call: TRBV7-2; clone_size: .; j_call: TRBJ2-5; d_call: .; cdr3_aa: CASSFPAETQYF; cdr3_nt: TGTGCCAGCAGCTTCCCCGCAGAGACCCAGTACTTC
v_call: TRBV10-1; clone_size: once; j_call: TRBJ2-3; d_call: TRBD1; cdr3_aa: CASSKPGTGAQDTQYF; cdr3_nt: TGCGCCAGCTCTAAACCCGGGACAGGGGCTCAAGATACGCAGTATTTT
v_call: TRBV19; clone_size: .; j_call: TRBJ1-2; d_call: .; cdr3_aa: CATNGGNGYTF; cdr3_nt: TGTGCCACCAATGGGGGGAACGGCTACACCTTC